This TCR beta chain appears in the sequencing data of a study of blood T cells in healthy people across ages. V shed 5 bases and J 5 bases; nucleotides not matched to a gene: 5. Germline CDR1 DFQATT, CDR2 SNEGSKA (reference sequence). This CDR3 contains 13 residues. PCR was performed a second time for about 7 to 12 cycles using a sample-barcoded 5' primer and a J-beta primer mix. TCRdb reprocessed the 5' RACE reads with MiXCR, giving one entry per CDR3 protein. The table includes around 1,100,000 distinct CDR3 sequences, around two fifths detected once. The chain uses TRBV20-1 and TRBJ2-5; 10 bases are shared with TRBD2. Sequencing input: blood. The receptor was isolated from a man aged 18 to 29 in good health. In nucleotides, the CDR3 is TGCAGTGCTGCCGGGACTAGCGAGGAGACCCAGTACTTC. It encodes CSAAGTSEETQYF.